The following is a T cell receptor (beta chain) sequence with its context. The entry originates in a study of CD8+ T cells in alopecia areata. Study-level information: Among treated patients, oral tofacitinib was administered at 5 to 10 mg twice daily. Tofacitinib ran 6 to 18 months, followed by 6 months off drug.

Germline V gives CDR1 LGHNA, CDR2 YSLEER. V lost 2 bases, J lost 3 bases, and 5 bases stayed unmatched. The CDR3 loop spans 16 amino acids. Documented treatment: oral pan-JAK inhibitor, 5-10 mg twice daily. The study team obtained lesional scalp punch biopsies and peripheral blood from alopecia areata patients. RNA, once extracted, was reverse transcribed into cDNA for use as the sequencing template. Method: immunoSEQ multiplex PCR; TCRdb's copy keeps in-frame clones and lacks some. The data show more than 85,000 clones, about 58% seen once. This sequence was found in a human donor with alopecia areata. The rearrangement joins TRBV4-3 to TRBJ2-1; TRBD1 aligns across 9 bases. This specimen was CD8+ T cells sorted from blood, taken at week 4, from a patient treated with tofacitinib. This CDR3 is CASSQRQGGYYNEQFF. DNA for the CDR3: TGCGCCAGCAGCCAACGACAGGGGGGGTACTACAATGAGCAGTTCTTC.